This T cell receptor (beta chain) comes out of a study of blood T cell repertoires in COVID-19. Whole-study context: Acute and convalescent COVID-19 specimens originated in the United States, Italy and Spain. From T cells, B-cell-depleted T cells, or PBMCs came the material, which was cDNA or gDNA.

Per germline, CDR1 SGHKS and CDR2 YYEKEE (reference sequence). V was shortened by 2 bases and J by 9 bases, with 21 bases between the two germline ends. The CDR3 has 16 amino acids. Sequencing was performed with immunoSEQ multiplex PCR; in TCRdb, only in-frame clones are kept and a portion is missing. The table includes roughly 200,000 clones, 78% detected once. The receptor's source is a woman of 80 years or more with active or convalescent COVID-19. This chain uses TRBV5-5 with TRBJ1-5; the D is unclear. Sequencing used peripheral blood. CDR3 amino acids: CASSLLAGSGKGPQHF. The CDR3 DNA reads as TGTGCCAGCAGCTTATTAGCTGGGTCTGGTAAAGGGCCCCAGCATTTT.